This T cell receptor (beta chain) was found in a study of T cells in Graves' hyperthyroidism and ophthalmopathy. This clonotype has a handful of counts. Its target is unknown. It was RNA transcripts that yielded the amplified TCR beta CDR3 regions. TCR CDR3 underwent first-round RT-PCR with the HTBI primer set. Via MiXCR, TCRdb re-called the multiplex PCR reads, giving one row per CDR3 protein. This table holds 500,000 to 750,000 distinct CDR3 sequences, approximately 15% found once. Whole-study findings and limits: Appearing also in blood were most of the thyroid clonotypes expanded above 0.001.

The ends were cut back, 0 bases at V and 1 base at J, with 12 bases in the middle. CDR3 length: 17 residues. The germline V gene encodes CDR1 LGHNA and CDR2 YNFKEQ. Sequenced material: blood. The sequence derives from a woman younger than 35 with Graves' ophthalmopathy. V is TRBV4-2 and J is TRBJ2-2, with D possibly matching TRBD2 (6 bases). The CDR3 DNA reads as TGTGCCAGCAGCCAAGATCCGGGTAGCGGGAACACCGGGGAGCTGTTTTTT. This codes for CASSQDPGSGNTGELFF.